These 27 T cell receptor beta chains were sequenced from one sample in a study of blood T cell repertoires in COVID-19. TCRdb's copy holds only in-frame clones and misses some; the assay was immunoSEQ multiplex PCR. Counted here are some 210,000 clones, approximately 80% occurring once; the ten biggest clones make up about 4.5%. The source material was PBMCs or T cells enriched from blood (not recorded which). These receptor sequences come from a man aged 25-45 years with acute COVID-19.

The chain is built from TRBV5-1 and TRBJ2-5; D is possibly TRBD2 (6 bases). Trimming removed 0 bases at V and 1 base at J, with 16 bases between. The CDR3 length is 17 residues. The V gene's germline CDR1 is SGHRS and CDR2 YFSETQ. CDR3 residues: CASSLAGASAGQETQYF. CDR3 bases: TGCGCCAGCAGCTTGGCCGGGGCTAGCGCAGGCCAAGAGACCCAGTACTTC.

J is TRBJ2-7 and V is TRBV9; TRBD2 matches 8 bases. Looked up from germline, CDR1 is SGDLS and CDR2 is YYNGEE. The length of the CDR3 is 14 residues. V was pared by 3 bases and J by 6 bases, with 8 bases of the junction left unmatched. DNA of the CDR3: TGTGCCAGCAGCGCCTCCCAGACTAGCGCCGAGCAGTACTTC. As protein: CASSASQTSAEQYF.

The chain joins TRBV11-2 to TRBJ1-2; D ambiguous. The CDR3 runs to 12 residues. V dropped 3 bases and J dropped 8 bases, with 10 bases sitting between them. Germline V gene lookup returns CDR1 SGHAT and CDR2 FQNNGV. The DNA of the CDR3 is TGTGCCAGCAGCTTCTCGGGAACCGGCTACACCTTC. Residues: CASSFSGTGYTF. Complete variable domain (other parts from reference TRBV11-2 and TRBJ1-2): EAGVAQSPRYKIIEKRQSVAFWCNPISGHATLYWYQQILGQGPKLLIQFQNNGVVDDSQLPKDRFSAERLKGVDSTLKIQPAKLEDSAVYLCASSFSGTGYTFGSGTRLTVV.

V and J are TRBV10-3 and TRBJ2-3; D is ambiguous. V lost 2 bases and J lost 2, with 11 bases in between. From germline, CDR1 is ENHRY and CDR2 SYGVKD. This CDR3 has 15 amino acids. For the CDR3, the DNA is TGTGCCATCAGTGAGCCTACTACACTCACAGATACGCAGTATTTT. Amino acid sequence: CAISEPTTLTDTQYF.

The chain links TRBV14 to TRBJ1-6; D remains ambiguous. The CDR3 totals 14 residues. CDR1 and CDR2 (germline): SGHDN, FVKESK. Deletions cut 0 bases from V and 9 bases from J, with 9 bases between. CDR3 DNA: TGTGCCAGCAGCCAAGACGGGATCACTTCACCCCTCCACTTT. It yields the protein CASSQDGITSPLHF.

In its sample, this clone was seen many times. The genes are TRBV4-1 and TRBJ1-4; 7 bases line up with TRBD1. The CDR3 consists of 17 residues. V lost 3 bases, J lost 3 bases, and 10 bases stayed unmatched. Germline CDR1 MGHRA, CDR2 YSYEKL. DNA for the CDR3: TGCGCCAGCAGCCAGTTGACAGGGTCGGCGGCTAATGAAAAACTGTTTTTT. Its protein is CASSQLTGSAANEKLFF.

The chain links TRBV2 to TRBJ1-6; no reliable D call. Germline assignment: CDR1 SNHLY and CDR2 FYNNEI. Trimming removed 0 bases from V and 10 bases from J, with 13 bases in between. This CDR3 contains 15 residues. CDR3 amino acids: CASSEALLTNSPLHF. The CDR3 DNA reads as TGTGCCAGCAGTGAAGCGCTTCTAACGAACTCACCCCTCCACTTT. Drawing the rest from reference TRBV2 and TRBJ1-6, the complete variable domain is EPEVTQTPSHQVTQMGQEVILRCVPISNHLYFYWYRQILGQKVEFLVSFYNNEISEKSEIFDDQFSVERPDGSNFTLKIRSTKLEDSAMYFCASSEALLTNSPLHFGNGTRLTVT.

The chain uses TRBV2 and TRBJ2-3; 8 bases are a match to TRBD2. V shed 8 bases, J shed 14 bases, and the junction held 15 bases outside the gene matches. CDR1 and CDR2 (germline): SNHLY, FYNNEI. There are 13 residues in the CDR3. CDR3 protein: CASGRSSGDLRYF. The CDR3 DNA follows: TGTGCCAGCGGGAGGAGTAGCGGGGATTTAAGGTATTTT.

This clone was seen a few times. Other nucleotide sequences in the sample specify the same CDR3. The chain recombines TRBV12-3 or TRBV12-4 with TRBJ2-2, with D uncertain. The CDR3 loop spans 12 amino acids. V lost 4 bases and J 4 bases, leaving 4 bases between the germline ends. CDR3 sequence reads: CASSSSTGELFF. CDR3 DNA sequence: TGTGCCAGCAGTTCCAGCACCGGGGAGCTGTTTTTT.

The gene calls are TRBV25-1 and TRBJ1-4; D gene uncertain. This CDR3 comprises 15 residues. Germline V gives CDR1 MGHDK, CDR2 SYGVNS. The V end lost 3 bases, the J end lost 5 bases, and 13 bases lay between the germline ends. CDR3 nucleotides: TGTGCCAGCAGTGATTGGTTGGCTCCGAATGAAAAACTGTTTTTT. Protein: CASSDWLAPNEKLFF.

As to this clone: Other nucleotide sequences in the sample specify the same CDR3. CDR3 DNA sequence: TGTGCCAGCAGCTTAGCTTTGAGCGGAAACACCATATATTTT. It is translated as CASSLALSGNTIYF. This sequence joins TRBV11-2 and TRBJ1-3; unclear D gene. The CDR3 length is 14 residues. The germline V gene encodes CDR1 SGHAT and CDR2 FQNNGV. The ends were cut back, 1 base at V and 4 bases at J, with 8 bases in the middle.

The V and J genes are TRBV14 and TRBJ2-5; 8 bases match TRBD1. The V segment lost 0 bases and the J segment 4 bases; nucleotides outside the gene matches: 10. The CDR3 loop spans 17 amino acids. Germline V lookup: CDR1 SGHDN, CDR2 FVKESK. The CDR3 bases are TGTGCCAGCAGCCAAGATGTCCCAGGGGGCTTAAGAGAGACCCAGTACTTC. Its protein product is CASSQDVPGGLRETQYF.

The chain joins TRBV14 to TRBJ1-2, with TRBD1 as a possible D gene (6 bases). The CDR3 loop spans 13 amino acids. V was shortened by 3 bases and J by 3 bases, with 8 bases between the two germline ends. Germline lookup yields CDR1 SGHDN and CDR2 FVKESK. The CDR3 protein is CASSQGAYYGYTF. The CDR3 coding sequence is TGTGCCAGCAGCCAGGGGGCCTACTATGGCTACACCTTC.

CDR3 protein: CASSLEGQGVRSPLHF. The CDR3 nucleotides are TGCGCCAGCAGCTTGGAGGGACAGGGGGTAAGATCACCCCTCCACTTT. The chain uses TRBV5-1 and TRBJ1-6, with 11 bases identical to TRBD1. The CDR3 contains 16 residues. Unmatched junction bases numbered 6, after V lost 0 bases and J lost 10 bases. Germline CDR1 is SGHRS and CDR2 is YFSETQ.

CDR3 sequence: CASSDRSYSNQPQHF. CDR3 nucleotide sequence: TGTGCCAGTAGCGACAGGAGTTATAGCAATCAGCCCCAGCATTTT. The genes are TRBV19 and TRBJ1-5, with a weak D call TRBD1 (6 bases). Trimming removed 6 bases at V and 0 bases at J, with 12 bases between. The germline V gene has CDR1 LNHDA and CDR2 SQIVND (reference sequence). This CDR3 is built from 15 residues. The full variable domain, rest sourced from reference TRBV19 and TRBJ1-5, is DGGITQSPKYLFRKEGQNVTLSCEQNLNHDAMYWYRQDPGQGLRLIYYSQIVNDFQKGDIAEGYSVSREKKESFPLTVTSAQKNPTAFYLCASSDRSYSNQPQHFGDGTRLSIL.

The chain recombines TRBV21-1 with TRBJ2-7; TRBD2, the table's D call, was not compared with the DNA. TRBV21-1 is a recognized pseudogene. The CDR3 consists of 15 residues. The CDR3 coding sequence is TGTGCCAGCAGCAAAGCGGCGGGGGGCCCCTACGAGCAGTACTTC. Translation gives CASSKAAGGPYEQYF.

The CDR3, as DNA: TGTGCCACCAGTGATTTCAGCTTAACAGCAGATACGCAGTATTTT. Its translation: CATSDFSLTADTQYF. The chain uses TRBV24-1 and TRBJ2-3; D unresolved. Looked up from germline, CDR1 is KGHDR and CDR2 is SFDVKD. The CDR3 contains 15 residues. Trimming left V 1 base short and J 4 bases short, with 11 bases between.

CDR3: CASSVELAGGASTDTQYF. CDR3 sequence (DNA): TGTGCCAGCAGCGTAGAACTAGCGGGGGGTGCTAGCACAGATACGCAGTATTTT. The chain joins TRBV9 to TRBJ2-3; 12 bases align to TRBD2. J lost 0 bases, V lost 0 bases, and 5 bases had no gene match. CDR1 is SGDLS, CDR2 YYNGEE, per germline. The CDR3 contains 18 residues.

The CDR3 loop reads CASSLNRGSTDTQYF. The CDR3 DNA reads as TGTGCCAGCAGCTTGAACAGGGGAAGCACAGATACGCAGTATTTT. The chain uses TRBV5-6 and TRBJ2-3; 7 nucleotides agree with TRBD1. This CDR3 region has 15 residues. Germline V gene sequence: CDR1 SGHDT, CDR2 YYEEEE. The V and J ends lost 1 base and 0 bases, in that order; junction bases with no gene match: 2.

The chain joins TRBV20-1 to TRBJ1-2; tentatively, D is TRBD1 (5 bases). CDR1 and CDR2 (germline): DFQATT, SNEGSKA (reference sequence). The CDR3 runs to 12 residues. V was trimmed by 3 bases and J by 7 bases, leaving 12 bases between them. CDR3 sequence (DNA): TGCAGTGCTAGTGAAGGGGATGTTGGCTACACCTTC. It codes for CSASEGDVGYTF.

This clone is classed as medium-sized. The chain has TRBV29-1 and TRBJ1-2; no definite D call. The CDR3 runs to 14 residues. In germline, CDR1 is SQVTM, CDR2 ANQGSEA. V lost 3 bases to trimming and J lost 5 bases, with 16 bases between them. The CDR3 nucleotides read TGCAGCGTTGAGAGGGCAGGCGAAACTTATGGCTACACCTTC. It codes for CSVERAGETYGYTF.

V is TRBV13 and J is TRBJ2-5; D unresolved. Trimming removed 2 bases from V and 1 base from J, with 5 bases in between. Germline CDR1 reads PRHDT; CDR2 reads FYEKMQ (reference sequence). The CDR3 spans 13 residues. The CDR3 protein is CASSLNSQETQYF. The CDR3 bases are TGTGCCAGCAGCTTAAACAGCCAAGAGACCCAGTACTTC.

J is TRBJ1-5 and V is TRBV6-2 or TRBV6-3; TRBD1 is a possible D gene (5 bases). The CDR3 loop spans 14 amino acids. Germline V gene data show CDR1 as MNHEY and CDR2 as SVGEGT. V dropped 3 bases and J dropped 4 bases, with 10 bases sitting between them. The CDR3 DNA is TGTGCCAGCAGTTATGGGTCAGGGAATCAGCCCCAGCATTTT. Translation gives CASSYGSGNQPQHF.

The chain's CDR3 is CASSSSPGHTEAFF. The DNA for the CDR3 is TGTGCCAGCAGCTCCTCCCCAGGGCACACTGAAGCTTTCTTT. The J gene is TRBJ1-1, the V gene TRBV6-6, with a possible D match to TRBD1 (5 bases). V lost 6 bases, J lost 3 bases, and 14 bases lay in between. CDR1 is MNHNY and CDR2 is SVGAGI in the germline V gene (reference sequence). The length of the CDR3 is 14 residues.

The V call is TRBV28, the J call TRBJ1-2; 9 bases are a match to TRBD1. Germline V lookup: CDR1 MDHEN, CDR2 SYDVKM. The J segment lost 6 bases and the V segment lost 6 bases, leaving 11 bases of the junction unmatched. CDR3 length: 15 residues. The CDR3 loop reads CASSAPVQGANGYTF. In nucleotides, the CDR3 is TGTGCCAGCAGCGCCCCAGTACAGGGGGCCAATGGCTACACCTTC.

The chain couples TRBV5-6 to TRBJ2-2; D is unresolved. Germline CDR1 and CDR2: SGHDT and YYEEEE. V was shortened by 0 bases and J by 0 bases, with 9 bases between the two germline ends. This CDR3 is 16 amino acids long. CDR3 sequence: CASSLEWRTNTGELFF. The CDR3 nucleotides are TGTGCCAGCAGCTTGGAATGGCGGACGAACACCGGGGAGCTGTTTTTT. The variable domain in full, completed from reference TRBV5-6 and TRBJ2-2, reads DAGVTQSPTHLIKTRGQQVTLRCSPKSGHDTVSWYQQALGQGPQFIFQYYEEEERQRGNFPDRFSGHQFPNYSSELNVNALLLGDSALYLCASSLEWRTNTGELFFGEGSRLTVL.

This clone was counted only a few times. This rearrangement joins TRBV19 to TRBJ1-2; 7 nucleotides align to TRBD1. The CDR3 totals 13 residues. Looked up from germline, CDR1 is LNHDA and CDR2 is SQIVND (reference sequence). V trimming: 7 bases; J trimming: 8 bases; junction bases outside the gene matches: 10. CDR3 residues: CASNHGQGEGYTF. Here the CDR3 DNA reads TGTGCCAGTAATCATGGCCAGGGGGAAGGCTACACCTTC.